Following are 15 T cell receptor beta chains from one sample sequenced in a study of blood T cell repertoires in COVID-19. This table comes from immunoSEQ multiplex PCR, and its TCRdb copy is limited to in-frame clones, with some not included. The sample shows approximately 120,000 clones, approximately 81% of them seen only once. Sequencing was performed on peripheral blood. Receptors were obtained from a man aged 55 to 69 with acute or convalescent COVID-19.

The V call is TRBV6-5, the J call TRBJ1-6, with a weak D call TRBD1 (5 bases). CDR3 length: 13 residues. Per the germline V gene, CDR1 is MNHEY and CDR2 is SVGAGI. The V gene lost 9 bases and the J gene lost 9 bases, with 15 bases spanning the gap. The CDR3 sequence is CASARGGVSPLHF. The CDR3 DNA reads as TGTGCCAGTGCCCGGGGAGGGGTTTCACCCCTCCACTTT.

V and J are TRBV6-2 or TRBV6-3 and TRBJ2-2; TRBD2 aligns across 10 bases. V lost 5 bases and J lost 6; bases outside the gene matches: 18. Germline CDR1 is MNHEY and CDR2 is SVGEGT. The CDR3 runs to 19 residues. CDR3 bases: TGTGCCAGCAGTCCCAGACTAGCGGGTTTACCAAAGGGCGCCGGGGAGCTGTTTTTT. This sequence encodes CASSPRLAGLPKGAGELFF.

J is TRBJ1-3 and V is TRBV6-5, with D perhaps matching TRBD1 (6 bases). V was pared by 7 bases and J by 3 bases, with 13 bases between. Germline V gives CDR1 MNHEY, CDR2 SVGAGI. The CDR3 consists of 14 residues. The CDR3 DNA follows: TGTGCCAGCACTATGGACAGTAATGGAAACACCATATATTTT. Translating it yields CASTMDSNGNTIYF.

The chain combines TRBV5-6 with TRBJ2-7, with TRBD2 matching 9 bases. Losses at the gene ends were 3 bases for V and 3 bases for J; bases not matched to a gene: 4. This CDR3 contains 14 residues. Germline loops: CDR1 SGHDT, CDR2 YYEEEE. CDR3 sequence reads: CASSSSGIFYEQYF. In DNA, the CDR3 is TGTGCCAGCAGCTCTAGCGGGATTTTCTACGAGCAGTACTTC.

As regards this clone: Other DNA sequences in the same sample also yield this CDR3. V is TRBV5-1 and J is TRBJ2-2; D unclear. Germline V gene lookup returns CDR1 SGHRS and CDR2 YFSETQ. CDR3 length: 15 amino acids. Trimming removed 1 base from V and 4 bases from J, with 11 bases in between. Here the CDR3 reads CASSLSQVPTGELFF. CDR3 coding DNA: TGCGCCAGCAGCTTGAGTCAGGTTCCCACCGGGGAGCTGTTTTTT.

This clone was seen a single time. This chain uses TRBV19 with TRBJ1-5, with D possibly matching TRBD1 (5 bases). The CDR3 runs to 16 residues. CDR1 is LNHDA, CDR2 SQIVND, per germline (reference sequence). V lost 3 bases and J 6 bases, leaving 18 bases between the germline ends. CDR3 bases: TGTGCCAGTAGTATTGGTTTCGGGGGAAATGGTCAGCCCCAGCATTTT. Its protein product is CASSIGFGGNGQPQHF. Complete variable domain (other parts from reference TRBV19 and TRBJ1-5): DGGITQSPKYLFRKEGQNVTLSCEQNLNHDAMYWYRQDPGQGLRLIYYSQIVNDFQKGDIAEGYSVSREKKESFPLTVTSAQKNPTAFYLCASSIGFGGNGQPQHFGDGTRLSIL.

This clone was detected once. The CDR3 bases are TGTGCCAGCAGCACTGGGAAGAGCGGAGAGCAGTACTTC. It specifies CASSTGKSGEQYF. The chain is built from TRBV6-5 and TRBJ2-7; TRBD2 might be the D (5 bases). V was shortened by 6 bases and J by 7 bases, with 16 bases between the two germline ends. CDR3 length: 13 residues. In germline, CDR1 is MNHEY, CDR2 SVGAGI.

The chain carries TRBV7-3 and TRBJ2-1; 14 positions agree with TRBD2. Losses at the gene ends were 1 base for V and 6 bases for J; bases not matched to a gene: 2. The germline CDR1 and CDR2 sequences are SGHTA and FQGTGA. CDR3 length equals 16 residues. CDR3 in DNA: TGTGCCAGCAGCTTAAGGGGGACTAGCGGGGGCAATGAGCAGTTCTTC. Translation gives CASSLRGTSGGNEQFF.

The J gene is TRBJ2-3, the V gene TRBV6-5, with 9 nucleotides matching TRBD2. The CDR3 sequence is 14 residues long. The trim removed 8 bases at V and 4 bases at J, leaving 7 bases unmatched. Germline CDR1 and CDR2: MNHEY and SVGAGI. CDR3 sequence reads: CASSGLALSDTQYF. The CDR3 region has the DNA TGTGCCAGCTCGGGACTAGCCCTTTCAGATACGCAGTATTTT.

V usage is TRBV5-8 and J usage is TRBJ1-2; 10 bases are a match to TRBD1. V trimming: 5 bases; J trimming: 11 bases; junction bases outside the gene matches: 12. The germline gives CDR1 SGHTS, CDR2 YDEGEE. This CDR3 comprises 14 residues. As DNA, the CDR3 is TGTGCCAGCAGTCCCCGGGACAGGGGCAATTTTTACACCTTC. Translated: CASSPRDRGNFYTF.

This chain connects TRBV6-5 to TRBJ1-2; D might be TRBD1 (6 bases). Trimming removed 10 bases at V and 8 bases at J, with 14 bases between. The CDR3 extends over 11 amino acids. The V gene's germline CDR1 is MNHEY and CDR2 SVGAGI. CDR3 nucleotide sequence: TGTGCCACCCTAGGGGGAAGAGGCTACACCTTC. Translation: CATLGGRGYTF.

V usage is TRBV25-1 and J usage is TRBJ2-7, with D hard to call. Germline CDR1 MGHDK, CDR2 SYGVNS. The CDR3 is 13 amino acids. The ends were cut back, 6 bases at V and 0 bases at J, with 9 bases in the middle. CDR3 DNA sequence: TGTGCCAGCAGGGAAACGAGCTCCTACGAGCAGTACTTC. Its protein product is CASRETSSYEQYF.

The chain employs TRBV19 and TRBJ2-7; TRBD1 agrees at 7 bases. CDR3 length: 13 residues. Germline V lookup: CDR1 LNHDA, CDR2 SQIVND (reference sequence). J gave up 6 bases and V 6 bases, and 8 bases lay outside the gene matches. The CDR3 bases are TGTGCCAGTAGGGGGATACAGGGGACCGAGCAGTACTTC. This sequence encodes CASRGIQGTEQYF.

The genes are TRBV6-1 and TRBJ2-1; 9 bases map to TRBD2. V gave up 2 bases and J gave up 7 bases; unmatched junction bases: 12. The CDR3 loop spans 17 amino acids. Germline CDR1 MNHNS, CDR2 SASEGT. The CDR3 is CASSEPPLRGGFNEQFF. In DNA form, the CDR3 reads TGTGCCAGCAGTGAACCCCCTTTGCGGGGGGGATTTAATGAGCAGTTCTTC.

This clone was picked up many times. This same CDR3 is encoded by further DNA sequences in the sample. The chain recombines TRBV24-1 with TRBJ2-7; 11 bases agree with TRBD1. CDR3 length: 15 amino acids. Unmatched junction bases numbered 2, after V lost 2 bases and J lost 3 bases. Germline V lookup: CDR1 KGHDR, CDR2 SFDVKD. The CDR3: CATSDSGTGGYEQYF. The CDR3 DNA reads as TGTGCCACCAGTGATTCCGGGACAGGGGGCTACGAGCAGTACTTC.